The 21 T cell receptor beta chains reported below all come from one sample, sequenced in a study of post-analysis software for immune sequencing data. General observations from the study: Compared with controls, patients had more of roughly five TRBV segments, including TRBV5-6, TRBV5-1 and TRBV20-1.

Their target antigens are unknown. Libraries were made from TCR beta cDNA, and they carried unique molecular identifiers. TCRdb itself ran the PCR reads through MiXCR, one entry per CDR3 protein. Here the sample spans fewer than 850,000 distinct CDR3 sequences, roughly 29% being singletons. The sequenced sample consisted of blood. The origin of the receptors is a girl aged 10 to 17 with multiple sclerosis.

V is TRBV20-1 and J is TRBJ2-1; no firm D call. With 5 bases removed from V and 7 bases from J, the gap between germline ends came to 15 bases. The CDR3 runs 13 residues. Looked up from germline, CDR1 is DFQATT and CDR2 is SNEGSKA (reference sequence). CDR3 protein: CSAHGRLGNEQFF. The CDR3 DNA sequence: TGCAGTGCTCACGGACGGCTCGGGAATGAGCAGTTCTTC.

This clonotype was seen only a few times. The chain carries TRBV28 and TRBJ1-2, with D hard to call. The CDR3 consists of 12 residues. V was shortened by 8 bases and J by 8 bases, with 15 bases between the two germline ends. CDR1 and CDR2 (germline): MDHEN, SYDVKM. The CDR3 nucleotides read TGTGCCAGCCTCCAACAGCACTTAGGCTACACCTTC. Translating gives CASLQQHLGYTF.

The genes are TRBV12-3 or TRBV12-4 and TRBJ2-1; D not resolved. This CDR3 is 17 amino acids long. V was cut by 3 bases and J by 0 bases, with 15 bases left in between. CDR3 bases: TGTGCCAGCAGTTTTTTCAAGGGAAGAAGCTCCTACAATGAGCAGTTCTTC. Its protein is CASSFFKGRSSYNEQFF.

The chain employs TRBV6-5 and TRBJ2-3, with D hard to call. V was trimmed by 4 bases and J by 4 bases, leaving 15 bases between them. This CDR3 has 15 amino acids. Germline assignment: CDR1 MNHEY and CDR2 SVGAGI. CDR3 bases: TGTGCCAGCAGTTTCGGCCAATCAAGCGCAGATACGCAGTATTTT. Its translation: CASSFGQSSADTQYF.

Concerning this clonotype itself: A much larger clonotype is one base distant, so this may be a read error. This likely comes from a read error, as the CDR3 has no conserved phenylalanine or tryptophan at its end. The chain uses TRBV6-2 or TRBV6-3 and TRBJ2-7; D gene ambiguous. Germline CDR1 reads MNHEY; CDR2 reads SVGEGT. The CDR3 has 14 amino acids. V lost 6 bases and J 2 bases, leaving 14 bases between the germline ends. CDR3 sequence (DNA): TGTGCCAGCAGCATCGGGTTCACTACCTACGAGCAGTACTGC. It yields the protein CASSIGFTTYEQYC.

This clonotype occurred a few times. The chain links TRBV2 to TRBJ2-1, with a possible D match to TRBD1 (5 bases). Germline CDR1 is SNHLY and CDR2 is FYNNEI. The CDR3 contains 13 residues. V was cut by 6 bases and J by 4 bases, with 10 bases left in between. The DNA for the CDR3 is TGTGCCAGCAGATCCAGACAGTACAATGAGCAGTTCTTC. The encoded protein is CASRSRQYNEQFF.

Remarks on this clonotype: A much more abundant neighbour one base away suggests this may be a read error. The chain links TRBV20-1 to TRBJ2-7, with a possible D match to TRBD1 (6 bases). The CDR3 contains 10 residues. Deletions cut 6 bases from V and 10 bases from J, with 13 bases between. The germline CDR1 and CDR2 sequences are DFQATT and SNEGSKA (reference sequence). The CDR3 protein is CSAGQNVQYF. The CDR3 nucleotides read TGCAGTGCCGGACAGAACGTTCAGTACTTC.

The rearrangement joins TRBV20-1 to TRBJ1-4, with unresolved D. V was pared by 3 bases and J by 7 bases, with 9 bases between. Germline V CDR1 and CDR2: DFQATT, SNEGSKA (reference sequence). This CDR3 comprises 12 residues. For the CDR3, the DNA is TGCAGTGCTAGGAACGGGTGTGAAAAACTGTTTTTT. Its protein product is CSARNGCEKLFF.

The genes are TRBV3-1 and TRBJ2-3, with 7 bases identical to TRBD2. V shed 0 bases and J 5 bases; nucleotides not matched to a gene: 5. The germline gives CDR1 LGHDT, CDR2 YNNKEL (reference sequence). The CDR3 spans 15 residues. CDR3 in DNA: TGTGCCAGCAGCCAAGAGCTGCGGGAGATAGATACGCAGTATTTT. Protein sequence: CASSQELREIDTQYF.

The V call is TRBV6-5, the J call TRBJ1-1, with D possibly matching TRBD1 (6 bases). Germline values: CDR1 MNHEY, CDR2 SVGAGI. V dropped 5 bases and J dropped 1 base, with 14 bases sitting between them. This CDR3 region has 15 residues. The CDR3 DNA reads TGTGCCAGCAGTCCGCCAGGGGCGCGGAACACTGAAGCTTTCTTT. As protein: CASSPPGARNTEAFF.

In its sample, this clonotype was seen a few times. This sequence joins TRBV5-1 and TRBJ1-1, with D hard to call. The CDR3 spans 14 residues. Germline CDR1 reads SGHRS; CDR2 reads YFSETQ. The germline V and J ends were trimmed by 1 base and 5 bases, with 12 bases remaining between them. CDR3 sequence: CASSLTQVKTEAFF. The CDR3, as DNA: TGCGCCAGCAGCTTGACCCAGGTTAAGACTGAAGCTTTCTTT.

This clonotype was observed many times. V and J are TRBV9 and TRBJ2-1; D unresolved. V was trimmed by 0 bases and J by 0 bases, leaving 7 bases between them. This CDR3 has 15 residues. Looked up from germline, CDR1 is SGDLS and CDR2 is YYNGEE. The CDR3 loop reads CASSVERSSYNEQFF. The CDR3, as DNA: TGTGCCAGCAGCGTAGAACGGAGCTCCTACAATGAGCAGTTCTTC.

This sequence joins TRBV12-3 or TRBV12-4 and TRBJ1-1; D is unresolved. Trimming pared 3 bases from V and 0 bases from J, leaving 5 bases between. The CDR3 consists of 13 residues. CDR3 bases: TGTGCCAGCAGTTTCTCCCTGAACACTGAAGCTTTCTTT. Its protein is CASSFSLNTEAFF.

In this sample, this clonotype turned up a few times. V and J are TRBV28 and TRBJ1-3; TRBD1 might be the D (6 bases). The germline V gene has CDR1 MDHEN and CDR2 SYDVKM. V was clipped by 1 base and J by 0 bases, with 10 bases between them. The CDR3 is 16 residues long. CDR3 sequence reads: CASSLYAGASGNTIYF. In DNA form, the CDR3 reads TGTGCCAGCAGTTTATATGCAGGGGCCTCTGGAAACACCATATATTTT.

This chain links TRBV24-1 with TRBJ2-7; tentative D call: TRBD1 (6 bases). Trimming took 9 bases from V and 10 from J, leaving 24 bases between them. Per germline, CDR1 KGHDR and CDR2 SFDVKD. This CDR3 is built from 14 residues. CDR3 residues: CATARRDNGEAQYF. In nucleotides, the CDR3 is TGTGCCACCGCGAGAAGGGACAACGGAGAGGCCCAGTACTTC.

This chain joins TRBV20-1 and TRBJ1-6; D gene uncertain. Looked up from germline, CDR1 is DFQATT and CDR2 is SNEGSKA (reference sequence). This CDR3 region has 14 residues. V was pared by 1 base and J by 7 bases, with 11 bases between. CDR3 DNA sequence: TGCAGTGCTAGAGTCGTAACTGCGAATTCACCCCTCCACTTT. Its protein is CSARVVTANSPLHF.

This clonotype was counted a few times. The chain recombines TRBV7-2 with TRBJ2-3, with D hard to call. Trimming pared 5 bases from V and 4 bases from J, leaving 16 bases between. Germline CDR1 reads SGHTA; CDR2 reads FQGNSA. This CDR3 spans 15 amino acids. The CDR3 region has the DNA TGTGCCAGCAGCCCAGTGGCCCCCCGCCCAGATACGCAGTATTTT. Translated, it gives CASSPVAPRPDTQYF.

This chain uses TRBV6-5 with TRBJ1-2; TRBD1 matches at 10 bases. The CDR3 contains 15 residues. Germline V gene sequence: CDR1 MNHEY, CDR2 SVGAGI. J lost 2 bases, V lost 7 bases, and 7 bases had no gene match. DNA of the CDR3: TGTGCCAGCAACCTAAAGGGACAGGGGAACTATGGCTACACCTTC. Translating it yields CASNLKGQGNYGYTF.

This clonotype showed up just a few times. The V and J genes are TRBV5-1 and TRBJ2-1; D possibly corresponds to TRBD1 (6 bases). The CDR3 loop spans 16 amino acids. Germline V gene data show CDR1 as SGHRS and CDR2 as YFSETQ. The V gene lost 5 bases and the J gene lost 3 bases, with 18 bases spanning the gap. The CDR3 sequence is CASSSNPGQIYNEQFF. The CDR3 region has the DNA TGCGCCAGCAGTTCCAATCCGGGACAAATCTACAATGAGCAGTTCTTC.

This clonotype appeared a few times. The V and J genes are TRBV4-3 and TRBJ2-1; D is unclear. Germline CDR1 reads LGHNA; CDR2 reads YSLEER. This CDR3 is built from 17 residues. The germline V and J ends were trimmed by 0 bases and 0 bases, with 12 bases remaining between them. This chain's CDR3 is CASSQEGGAPSYNEQFF. DNA of the CDR3: TGCGCCAGCAGCCAAGAGGGCGGCGCCCCCTCCTACAATGAGCAGTTCTTC.

The table lists this clonotype with a count of one. The chain recombines TRBV20-1 with TRBJ1-5; D might be TRBD1 (5 bases). Trimming took off 0 bases at V and 5 bases at J, with 14 bases between the two ends. This CDR3 has 15 amino acids. Looked up from germline, CDR1 is DFQATT and CDR2 is SNEGSKA (reference sequence). CDR3 in DNA: TGCAGTGCTAGAGATCTCTCGGTGGGGGATCAGCCCCAGCATTTT. This codes for CSARDLSVGDQPQHF.